The clone carrying this T cell receptor (beta chain) has just one count. The record originates from a study of CD8 T cells in Susac syndrome. When the RNA was reverse transcribed, random hexamers were used with an input of 0.5 to 1 ug. TCR beta CDR3 was amplified by immunoSEQ multiplex PCR. This amplification extended across 54 Vbeta and 13 Jbeta segments. TCRdb called the immunoSEQ multiplex PCR reads again in MiXCR, with one record for every CDR3 protein. This sample has roughly 150,000 distinct CDR3 sequences; less than 97% occur once, and the top ten carry 0.13% to 0.15%. The ends lost 4 bases at V and 5 bases at J; junction bases unmatched: 8. Per the germline V gene, CDR1 is SGDLS and CDR2 is YYNGEE. The CDR3 consists of 17 residues.

The sequenced sample was CD8+ T cells from PBMCs. This receptor was obtained from a human donor with multiple sclerosis. This chain connects TRBV9 to TRBJ2-5; 16 bases agree with TRBD2. CDR3 region: CASSQGTSGGDLETQYF. The CDR3 DNA is TGTGCCAGCAGCCAGGGGACTAGCGGGGGGGATTTGGAGACCCAGTACTTC.